What follows describes a single T cell receptor beta chain. Its antigen is currently unknown. TCRdb analysed the reads with MiXCR anew, one entry per CDR3 protein. The sample contains a few hundred thousand distinct CDR3 sequences, roughly 43% of which appear only once. These data come from a study of T cell repertoires in cytomegalovirus infection. Germline CDR1 SGHTA, CDR2 FQGNSA. CDR3 length: 15 amino acids. The V and J ends lost 0 bases and 5 bases respectively, with 13 bases between them. Here the sequenced sample was cultured PBMCs, taken from culture after CMV antigen stimulation. The chain couples TRBV7-2 to TRBJ1-1, with unresolved D. This sequence was found in a human donor in good health (CMV status not recorded). Some clones in this sample may be carry-over from other donors' samples. The DNA of the CDR3 is TGTGCCAGCAGCTTAGCAGGAAATGAATGGACTGAAGCTTTCTTT. Amino acids: CASSLAGNEWTEAFF.